The sample holds one count of the clone carrying this TCR beta chain. Its antigen is unknown. No conserved phenylalanine or tryptophan ends this CDR3, so it is likely a read error. This specimen comes from a study of cytomegalovirus exposure and HLA in healthy donors. This CDR3 has 17 residues. V gave up 1 base and J gave up 0 bases, with 15 bases separating them. CDR1 is SGHDN and CDR2 is FVKESK in the germline V gene. Notes on the study in general: Several top significant clusters appeared, in a later analysis, to be linked to common viral pathogens. In presence/absence analyses, roughly uniform sequencing depth across donors was assumed. A further, later analysis showed that HLA-associated TCR beta chains (compared with equally common others) were more clonally expanded.

Primers for the PCR totalled 60 Vbeta and 13 Jbeta. Sequencing used immunoSEQ multiplex PCR; TCRdb keeps in-frame clones, though not all of them. The top ten hold about 13% of the sample, which has 140,000 to 150,000 clones, around three quarters seen once. The sample was PBMCs. V is TRBV14 and J is TRBJ1-2; D is possibly TRBD1 (5 bases). The sequence was obtained from a man aged 35 to 55 in good health and CMV-seropositive. This CDR3 reads CASSQVLGGGANYGYTL. The CDR3 region has the DNA TGTGCCAGCAGCCAAGTCCTCGGGGGAGGGGCTAACTATGGCTACACCCTC.